This TCR beta chain derives from a study of blood T cell repertoires in COVID-19. The wider study: The United States, Italy and Spain provided the acute and convalescent COVID-19 samples.

TCRdb's copy holds only in-frame clones and misses some; the assay was immunoSEQ multiplex PCR. The sample holds 250,000 or so clones, approximately 84% seen once. Germline V gene sequence: CDR1 SEHNR, CDR2 FQNEAQ (reference sequence). The CDR3 is 17 amino acids. J gave up 3 bases and V 4 bases, and 6 bases lay outside the gene matches. Cohorts were determined from participant-reported clinical history. Shortly before study entry, within 2 weeks, exposed participants had met a COVID-19 case. Sequenced: PBMCs or T cells enriched from blood (not recorded which). This TCR was recovered from a woman aged 50 to 60 who had been exposed to COVID-19. This chain joins TRBV7-9 and TRBJ1-6; 10 nucleotides align to TRBD1. The CDR3 DNA reads TGTGCCAGCAGCTACCGGGGACAGGGGCTCTATAATTCACCCCTCCACTTT. This translates into CASSYRGQGLYNSPLHF. Based on the CDR3 plus reference TRBV7-9 and TRBJ1-6, the full variable domain is DTGVSQNPRHKITKRGQNVTFRCDPISEHNRLYWYRQTLGQGPEFLTYFQNEAQLEKSRLLSDRFSAERPKGSFSTLEIQRTEQGDSAMYLCASSYRGQGLYNSPLHFGNGTRLTVT.